The rows below give T cell receptor beta chains drawn from one sample of a study of blood T cell repertoires in COVID-19. Produced via immunoSEQ multiplex PCR; TCRdb's table is partial and in-frame only. This sample has hundreds of thousands of clones, with about 89% found just once. Sequenced sample: peripheral blood. These receptors were taken from a woman in her thirties with COVID-19, enrolled during active disease. CDR3s leave out the opening cysteine and the closing phenylalanine or tryptophan. Fields, in order: V gene, D gene, CDR3 protein. The D gene is left open where the match is weak.

V gene: TRBV28; D gene: TRBD1; CDR3 protein: ASRTTGIRRETQY
V gene: TRBV3-1/TRBV3-2; D gene: .; CDR3 protein: ASSPTGQFSTDTQY
V gene: TRBV24-1; D gene: .; CDR3 protein: ATPRRAEGPDTQY
V gene: TRBV6-5; D gene: TRBD1; CDR3 protein: ATSLTRQGDQH
V gene: TRBV27; D gene: TRBD2; CDR3 protein: ASSLLAGRSYEQY
V gene: TRBV3-1/TRBV3-2; D gene: .; CDR3 protein: ASSKYHPIHARNTIY
V gene: TRBV19; D gene: .; CDR3 protein: ASREEWKETQY
V gene: TRBV6-2/TRBV6-3; D gene: TRBD1; CDR3 protein: ASSSGTEYEQY
V gene: TRBV9; D gene: TRBD1; CDR3 protein: ASSAASQGARNTIY
V gene: TRBV4-3; D gene: .; CDR3 protein: ASSQGPDRQMNTEAF
V gene: TRBV27; D gene: .; CDR3 protein: ASSLSTANTDTQY
V gene: TRBV19; D gene: TRBD1; CDR3 protein: ASSITGGITEAF
V gene: TRBV10-3; D gene: TRBD1; CDR3 protein: AIRPGQGAGDEQF
V gene: TRBV10-2; D gene: TRBD1; CDR3 protein: ASSERTGGRLQPQH
V gene: TRBV7-2; D gene: TRBD1; CDR3 protein: ASSPPGDRVLLDQETQY
V gene: TRBV12-3/TRBV12-4; D gene: TRBD1; CDR3 protein: ASSFDPGQGTF
V gene: TRBV27; D gene: .; CDR3 protein: ASTLKDNSPLH
V gene: TRBV6-5; D gene: .; CDR3 protein: ASSYSRGGAAAQY
V gene: TRBV5-4; D gene: .; CDR3 protein: ASSRQGTGGVLNAYT
V gene: TRBV19; D gene: .; CDR3 protein: ASSGRQVPTPLNTEAF
V gene: TRBV5-1; D gene: .; CDR3 protein: ASSLSEANTGELF
V gene: TRBV2; D gene: .; CDR3 protein: ASSENGLINWAAGELF
V gene: TRBV9; D gene: TRBD1; CDR3 protein: ASSGRDREGETQY
V gene: TRBV6-2/TRBV6-3; D gene: .; CDR3 protein: ASSSGPNTEAF
V gene: TRBV7-8; D gene: TRBD1; CDR3 protein: ASSLSWTGYTDTQY
V gene: TRBV7-2; D gene: TRBD2; CDR3 protein: ASSLALAGWPYNEQF
V gene: TRBV24-1; D gene: .; CDR3 protein: ATSRDLPDTQY
V gene: TRBV6-5; D gene: TRBD1; CDR3 protein: ASSPYRGYTEAF
V gene: TRBV27; D gene: .; CDR3 protein: ASSLGGAHRGYT
V gene: TRBV2; D gene: .; CDR3 protein: ASFNLGGYT
V gene: TRBV14; D gene: .; CDR3 protein: ASSYTGNTEAF
V gene: TRBV19; D gene: TRBD1; CDR3 protein: ASRGTGRNQPQH
V gene: TRBV2; D gene: .; CDR3 protein: ASSAVMNTEAF
V gene: TRBV18; D gene: TRBD1; CDR3 protein: ASSPPGQRYEQY
V gene: TRBV6-4; D gene: TRBD1; CDR3 protein: ASSDSGGPQETQY